The rows below give T cell receptor beta chains drawn from one sample of a study of cytomegalovirus exposure and HLA in healthy donors. The data were produced by immunoSEQ multiplex PCR, yet TCRdb's version contains in-frame clones alone and is incomplete. The profile shows 75,000 to 100,000 clones, 70% to 80% of them singletons. Sequenced material: PBMCs. All receptors come from a man in his forties in good health and CMV-seronegative. CDR3s include the opening cysteine and the closing phenylalanine or tryptophan. Each record gives: clone size, J gene, D gene, V gene, CDR3 protein, CDR3 DNA. D genes are given only for firm matches. Clone size, where shown, is once, few, many, or a class for clones that have expanded.

- TRBJ1-1 - TRBV6-5 CASSFGVMGGEAFF TGTGCCAGCAGTTTCGGGGTTATGGGAGGCGAAGCTTTCTTT
- TRBJ2-1 TRBD2 TRBV19 CASSTAGALYNEQFF TGTGCCAGTAGTACAGCGGGGGCCCTCTACAATGAGCAGTTCTTC
- TRBJ2-3 TRBD2 TRBV6-4 CASSETSGDEDTQYF TGTGCCAGCAGTGAGACGAGCGGGGATGAGGATACGCAGTATTTT
- TRBJ2-1 - TRBV2 CASSELGPQFF TGTGCCAGCAGCGAACTAGGTCCGCAGTTCTTC
- TRBJ2-2 - TRBV6-4 CASSSSNTGELFF TGTGCCAGCAGCTCTAGCAACACCGGGGAGCTGTTTTTT
- TRBJ2-3 TRBD2 TRBV28 CASLTSGGVGTQYF TGTGCCAGCCTGACTAGCGGGGGGGTTGGCACGCAGTATTTT
- TRBJ1-1 - TRBV7-9 CASSFGTEAFF TGTGCCAGCAGCTTCGGCACTGAAGCTTTCTTT
few TRBJ1-2 TRBD1 TRBV9 CASSLGQPYGYTF TGTGCCAGCAGCCTGGGACAGCCCTATGGCTACACCTTC
- TRBJ1-3 TRBD1 TRBV7-9 CASSLTPGQGDSGNTIYF TGTGCCAGCAGCTTAACCCCGGGACAGGGTGACTCTGGAAACACCATATATTTT
- TRBJ2-2 - TRBV7-2 CASTYRVTGELFF TGTGCCAGCACCTACAGGGTCACCGGGGAGCTGTTTTTT
few TRBJ1-1 TRBD1 TRBV6-5 CASSQQGARTAFF TGTGCCAGCAGTCAACAGGGGGCACGTACGGCTTTCTTT
- TRBJ2-3 TRBD2 TRBV6-1 CASSENLAGADTQYF TGTGCCAGCAGTGAAAATCTAGCGGGAGCAGATACGCAGTATTTT
- TRBJ1-1 - TRBV28 CASSFRAGTEAFF TGTGCCAGCAGTTTTCGCGCAGGAACTGAAGCTTTCTTT
- TRBJ2-2 TRBD1 TRBV10-1 CASSSGTEANTGELFF TGCGCCAGCAGCTCCGGGACAGAAGCGAACACCGGGGAGCTGTTTTTT
- TRBJ1-2 - TRBV5-6 CASTDSYTYGYPF TGTGCCAGCACCGACTCATACACATATGGCTACCCCTTC
- TRBJ1-1 TRBD1 TRBV6-5 CASRRTGEGTEAFF TGTGCCAGCAGAAGGACAGGGGAGGGAACTGAAGCTTTCTTT
- TRBJ2-2 TRBD2 TRBV9 CASSVVREPGELFF TGTGCCAGCAGCGTAGTGCGGGAGCCCGGGGAGCTGTTTTTT
- TRBJ2-1 - TRBV5-4 CASSLVRTYNEQFF TGTGCCAGCAGCTTGGTTAGAACCTACAATGAGCAGTTCTTC
few TRBJ1-1 - TRBV7-9 CASSLGQLVAFF TGTGCCAGCAGCTTAGGACAGTTAGTGGCTTTCTTT
once TRBJ2-3 TRBD2 TRBV28 CASSLSGGGTDTQYF TGTGCCAGCAGTTTAAGCGGGGGAGGGACAGATACGCAGTATTTT
few TRBJ2-3 - TRBV6-5 CASSPGDTQYF TGTGCCAGCAGTCCGGGGGATACGCAGTATTTT
few TRBJ1-1 - TRBV6-1 CASSEAVRVGTEAFF TGTGCCAGCAGTGAAGCTGTGAGGGTTGGTACTGAAGCTTTCTTT
few TRBJ2-7 TRBD1 TRBV2 CASSVDRGRHYEQYF TGTGCCAGCAGTGTAGACAGGGGGAGGCACTACGAGCAGTACTTC
- TRBJ2-1 - TRBV7-9 CASSSSKTGPVKGNEQFF TGTGCCAGCAGCTCAAGTAAAACAGGACCCGTAAAGGGCAATGAGCAGTTCTTC
- TRBJ2-7 TRBD2 TRBV18 CASSRTSGETYEQYF TGTGCCAGCTCCCGAACTAGCGGAGAGACCTACGAGCAGTACTTC
- TRBJ1-2 TRBD1 TRBV11-2 CASRNRQGNGYTF TGTGCCAGCAGGAATAGACAGGGAAACGGCTACACCTTC
- TRBJ2-6 TRBD1 TRBV19 CASSRSQGATGANVLTF TGTGCCAGTAGTAGATCACAGGGGGCAACTGGGGCCAACGTCCTGACTTTC